The source of this TCR beta chain is a study of blood T cell repertoires in COVID-19. Per the germline V gene, CDR1 is MNHEY and CDR2 is SMNVEV (reference sequence). The CDR3 has 17 residues. With 5 bases clipped from V and 0 bases from J, the junction kept 11 bases outside the gene matches. Participants reported their clinical history, and cohort assignment relied on those reports. Repertoires were generated with immunoSEQ multiplex PCR, while TCRdb's copy carries only in-frame clones and drops some. The table lists about 160,000 clones, 70% to 90% of them singletons, with about 6.6% in the top ten.

The specimen was PBMCs or T cells enriched from blood (not recorded which). The sequence was collected from a woman in her fifties or sixties who had recovered from COVID-19. The chain combines TRBV27 with TRBJ2-3; 7 positions agree with TRBD2. CDR3 region: CASSEAGDLTSTDTQYF. CDR3 bases: TGTGCCAGCAGTGAGGCGGGGGACCTGACTAGCACAGATACGCAGTATTTT.